This TCR beta chain was recovered during a study of CD8 T cells in ankylosing spondylitis (TCRdb year 2017). Turning to the overall study: The study profiled T cell receptor beta repertoires in healthy donors and ankylosing spondylitis patients to find disease-linked TCR variants. The full study cohort comprised around 25 ankylosing spondylitis patients and 110 or so healthy donors. Peripheral blood samples were taken, and synovial fluid was additionally collected from ankylosing spondylitis patients.

V is cut by 1 base and J by 0 bases, and the space between the germline ends is 11 bases. Including cysteine and phenylalanine, the CDR3 has 16 amino acids. This entry keeps only the CDR3 DNA: 48 bases, framed from base 1. From the germline V gene, CDR1 is MGHRA and CDR2 is YSYEKL. This clonotype was seen ten or more times. Its antigen is still unknown. No quality values exist for individual bases; no much larger clone is one base distant. This sample was sequenced with an Illumina HiSeq 2500. Quantitative 5'-RACE with molecular barcodes was the method used to prepare the TCR beta libraries. As for how the authors treated the data: A new computational method based on a probabilistic model of VDJ rearrangement was used to identify disease-linked TCR variants. TCRdb reanalyzed the raw reads on its own, using fastp at Q25 for trimming and MiXCR for clone calling, and kept in-frame beta chains. Rows are unified per CDR3 protein, each entry keeping the most common DNA and genes. What appears here as the V and J calls and clone size reflects TCRdb's work, not the paper's. Here the sample has roughly 90,000 distinct CDR3 sequences; about 8.3% occur a single time. More than 30% of the sample is in the top ten clones.

Study-level results and caveats: In peripheral blood, the disease-linked clones were found at relatively low frequencies and had a CD8+ phenotype. Significant enrichment of the disease-linked clones was reported in matched synovial fluid samples from ankylosing spondylitis patients. A TCR beta motif of seven or eight highly homologous amino acid variants appeared characteristic of blood from ankylosing spondylitis patients. Some TCR beta motif variants had previously been reported in synovial fluid and blood of reactive arthritis patients, which suggested common disease-initiation mechanisms.

The sequence was obtained from a male donor with ankylosing spondylitis. The sequence is built from TRBV4-1 and TRBJ2-3; D gene: possibly TRBD1, on 6 matching bases. Sequencing was carried out using blood, either unsorted or a sorted T cell fraction (not recorded which). This receptor carries the CDR3 CASSQAGVTSTDTQYF. The DNA reads TGCGCCAGCAGCCAAGCAGGGGTAACTAGCACAGATACGCAGTATTTT.